The present TCR beta chain was sequenced within a study of cytomegalovirus exposure and HLA in healthy donors. The PCR contained 60 Vbeta and 13 Jbeta primers. Sequenced by immunoSEQ multiplex PCR; TCRdb stores in-frame clones only, minus some. The sample records 150,000 to 200,000 clones, roughly 77% being singletons. On this clone: As yet, its antigen is unknown.

Unrecorded immune exposures were likely, despite nominal health at sampling. Germline V CDR1 and CDR2: SGHNT, YENEEA. The CDR3 runs to 14 residues. V was pared by 1 base and J by 6 bases, with 3 bases of the junction left unmatched. Regarding the study as a whole: TRBV6-2, TRBV6-3 and some other V segments were excluded as indistinguishable.

Input material: PBMCs. The clonotype comes from a man between 18 and 35 years old in good health and CMV-seropositive. The genes are TRBV11-3 and TRBJ2-1; the match to TRBD2 covers 7 bases. The DNA of the CDR3 is TGTGCCAGCAGCTTAGTTGCTAGCGGCAATGAGCAGTTCTTC. The encoded protein is CASSLVASGNEQFF.